The 17 T cell receptor beta chains presented below share a single source sample, sequenced in a study of cytomegalovirus exposure and HLA in healthy donors. The method was immunoSEQ multiplex PCR; TCRdb's version includes in-frame clones alone and lacks a portion of them. The table records roughly 150,000 clones, approximately 82% of them present only once. The sequenced sample consisted of PBMCs. The receptor source for this set is a man aged 30 to 45 in good health and CMV-seropositive.

The chain joins TRBV7-9 to TRBJ2-5, with TRBD2 matching over 8 bases. CDR3 size: 15 residues. The germline V gene has CDR1 SEHNR and CDR2 FQNEAQ (reference sequence). The V gene end was trimmed by 0 bases and the J gene end by 5 bases; junction bases not matched to a gene: 5. The CDR3 spells CASSLARGALETQYF. CDR3 DNA sequence: TGTGCCAGCAGCTTAGCGCGGGGGGCCCTGGAGACCCAGTACTTC.

The chain uses TRBV18 and TRBJ1-2; D remains ambiguous. The CDR3 runs 13 residues. Trimming removed 2 bases from V and 0 bases from J, with 4 bases in between. Germline V gene lookup returns CDR1 KGHSH and CDR2 LQKENI. CDR3 DNA sequence: TGTGCCAGCTCACCATCAGCTAACTATGGCTACACCTTC. Residues: CASSPSANYGYTF.

The V and J genes are TRBV7-9 and TRBJ2-1; 11 bases fit TRBD2. The CDR3 sequence is 15 residues long. V was pared by 2 bases and J by 6 bases, with 3 bases of the junction left unmatched. CDR1 and CDR2 (germline): SEHNR, FQNEAQ (reference sequence). In nucleotides, the CDR3 is TGTGCCAGCAGCTTAACTAGCGGGAGTGCCAATGAGCAGTTCTTC. It codes for CASSLTSGSANEQFF.

The chain is built from TRBV6-5 and TRBJ1-1; D remains ambiguous. In germline, CDR1 is MNHEY, CDR2 SVGAGI. Trimming left V 4 bases short and J 1 base short, with 10 bases between. The CDR3 loop spans 14 amino acids. This chain's CDR3 is CASSSPTGNTEAFF. The DNA of the CDR3 is TGTGCCAGCAGTTCACCGACGGGGAACACTGAAGCTTTCTTT.

The rearrangement links TRBV11-2 to TRBJ2-1, with D perhaps TRBD1 (6 bases). Germline CDR1 reads SGHAT; CDR2 reads FQNNGV. V lost 5 bases and J 7 bases, leaving 12 bases between the germline ends. The CDR3 is 13 amino acids. The CDR3 sequence: CASSQDRGNEQFF. CDR3 nucleotides: TGTGCCAGCAGCCAGGATAGGGGGAATGAGCAGTTCTTC.

V gene TRBV7-2 combines with J gene TRBJ1-2; D is perhaps TRBD1 (5 bases). The V gene's germline CDR1 is SGHTA and CDR2 FQGNSA. With 5 bases removed from V and 4 bases from J, the gap between germline ends came to 14 bases. The CDR3 covers 14 residues. CDR3: CASSPPTGAYGYTF. The CDR3 coding sequence is TGTGCCAGCAGCCCCCCTACAGGCGCCTATGGCTACACCTTC.

As concerns this clone: It may be a read error: a sequence one base away is much more abundant. V and J are TRBV7-6 and TRBJ1-1; D is possibly TRBD1 (5 bases). The CDR3 covers 13 residues. Trimming removed 2 bases from V and 1 base from J, with 5 bases in between. Germline CDR1 SGHVS, CDR2 FNYEAQ. CDR3 sequence: CASSLQGNTEAFF. The DNA of the CDR3 is TGTGCCAGCAGCTTACAGGGGAACACTGAAGCTTTCTTT.

This rearrangement joins TRBV11-2 to TRBJ1-6; possibly TRBD1 for D (6 bases). Germline CDR1 SGHAT, CDR2 FQNNGV. With 5 bases removed from V and 15 bases from J, the gap between germline ends came to 14 bases. The CDR3 has 12 residues. As DNA, the CDR3 is TGTGCCAGCAGCCCCGGGACACGAAGCCTCCACTTT. Amino acids: CASSPGTRSLHF.

Here the CDR3 DNA reads TGTGCCAGCAGTCAAGGGCCAGGGGCCCCCTCTGGAAACACCATATATTTT. Encoded protein: CASSQGPGAPSGNTIYF. The chain is built from TRBV7-3 and TRBJ1-3, with D perhaps matching TRBD1 (6 bases). CDR1 is SGHTA and CDR2 is FQGTGA in the germline V gene. V was pared by 6 bases and J by 0 bases, with 18 bases between. The CDR3 runs to 17 residues. The variable domain in full, completed from reference TRBV7-3 and TRBJ1-3, reads GAGVSQTPSNKVTEKGKYVELRCDPISGHTALYWYRQSLGQGPEFLIYFQGTGAADDSGLPNDRFFAVRPEGSVSTLKIQRTERGDSAVYLCASSQGPGAPSGNTIYFGEGSWLTVV.

The chain uses TRBV4-1 and TRBJ2-1, with TRBD2 matching over 11 bases. Germline lookup yields CDR1 MGHRA and CDR2 YSYEKL. This CDR3 comprises 15 residues. J was trimmed by 9 bases and V by 1 base; bases with no gene match: 5. CDR3 bases: TGCGCCAGCAGCCAAGGAGGCCTAGCGGGAGGTGAGCAGTTCTTC. It encodes CASSQGGLAGGEQFF.

The V gene is TRBV4-1, the J gene TRBJ1-5, with D unclear. Germline V lookup: CDR1 MGHRA, CDR2 YSYEKL. The CDR3 is 16 amino acids. Trimming left V 0 bases short and J 1 base short, with 10 bases between. The CDR3 coding sequence is TGCGCCAGCAGCCAAGAGGGAGGGCTGAGCAATCAGCCCCAGCATTTT. Encoded protein: CASSQEGGLSNQPQHF.

The rearrangement links TRBV7-9 to TRBJ2-1, with D perhaps matching TRBD2 (7 bases). The CDR3 covers 18 residues. Germline-derived CDR1 and CDR2 are SEHNR and FQNEAQ (reference sequence). V lost 5 bases and J lost 1, with 21 bases in between. This CDR3 reads CASSPRTRGKKSYNEQFF. The CDR3 bases are TGTGCCAGCAGCCCTCGGACTAGGGGGAAAAAGTCCTACAATGAGCAGTTCTTC.

Here the CDR3 DNA reads TGTGCCAGCAGCTCCCGCCGTCAGGGGAACTATGGCTACACCTTC. This translates into CASSSRRQGNYGYTF. The V and J genes are TRBV5-6 and TRBJ1-2; D possibly corresponds to TRBD1 (6 bases). V was clipped by 3 bases and J by 2 bases, with 14 bases between them. The CDR3 consists of 15 residues. Germline V gene sequence: CDR1 SGHDT, CDR2 YYEEEE.

This clone was counted once. The gene calls are TRBV2 and TRBJ1-1; D is unresolved. This CDR3 has 11 residues. Germline assignment: CDR1 SNHLY and CDR2 FYNNEI. V lost 4 bases, J lost 6 bases, and 6 bases lay in between. The CDR3 coding sequence is TGTGCCAGCAGTGCTCGCGCTGAAGCTTTCTTT. Protein sequence: CASSARAEAFF.

The chain employs TRBV4-2 and TRBJ2-2; weak D call: TRBD1 (6 bases). The CDR3 is made up of 17 amino acids. The germline V gene encodes CDR1 LGHNA and CDR2 YNFKEQ. V was trimmed by 6 bases and J by 4 bases, leaving 21 bases between them. The CDR3 region is CASRTGTSSRGTGELFF. The CDR3 nucleotides are TGTGCCAGCAGGACCGGGACAAGTTCGCGAGGCACCGGGGAGCTGTTTTTT.

CDR3 protein: CASSEAEESYGYTF. The CDR3 bases are TGTGCCAGCAGTGAAGCAGAGGAATCCTATGGCTACACCTTC. The V call is TRBV2, the J call TRBJ1-2, with D hard to call. The CDR3 length is 14 residues. CDR1 and CDR2 from the germline V gene are SNHLY and FYNNEI. The V gene lost 0 bases and the J gene lost 4 bases, with 9 bases spanning the gap. Based on the CDR3 plus reference TRBV2 and TRBJ1-2, the full variable domain is EPEVTQTPSHQVTQMGQEVILRCVPISNHLYFYWYRQILGQKVEFLVSFYNNEISEKSEIFDDQFSVERPDGSNFTLKIRSTKLEDSAMYFCASSEAEESYGYTFGSGTRLTVV.

The V and J genes are TRBV5-1 and TRBJ2-7; D is unresolved. Per the germline V gene, CDR1 is SGHRS and CDR2 is YFSETQ. Trimming stripped 0 bases from V and 2 bases from J, with 9 bases between. This CDR3 contains 14 residues. The CDR3 here is CASSLDLPTYEQYF. DNA for the CDR3: TGCGCCAGCAGCTTGGATCTACCAACCTACGAGCAGTACTTC. Full variable domain (missing parts from reference TRBV5-1 and TRBJ2-7): KAGVTQTPRYLIKTRGQQVTLSCSPISGHRSVSWYQQTPGQGLQFLFEYFSETQRNKGNFPGRFSGRQFSNSRSEMNVSTLELGDSALYLCASSLDLPTYEQYFGPGTRLTVT.